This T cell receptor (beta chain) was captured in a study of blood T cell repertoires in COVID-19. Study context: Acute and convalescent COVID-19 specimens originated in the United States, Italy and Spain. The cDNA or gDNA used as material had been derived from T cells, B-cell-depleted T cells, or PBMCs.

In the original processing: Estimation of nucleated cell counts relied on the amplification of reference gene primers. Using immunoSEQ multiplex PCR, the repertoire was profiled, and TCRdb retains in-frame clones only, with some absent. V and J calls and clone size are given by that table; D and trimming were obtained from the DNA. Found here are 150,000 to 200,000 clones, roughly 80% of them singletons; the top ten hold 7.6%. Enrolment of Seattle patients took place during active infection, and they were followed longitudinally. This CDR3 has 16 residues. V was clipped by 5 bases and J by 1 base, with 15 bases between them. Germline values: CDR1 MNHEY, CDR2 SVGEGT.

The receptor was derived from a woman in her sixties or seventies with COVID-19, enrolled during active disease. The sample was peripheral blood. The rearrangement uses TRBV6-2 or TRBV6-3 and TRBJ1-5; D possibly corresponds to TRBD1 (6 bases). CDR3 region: CASSPDRTKSNQPQHF. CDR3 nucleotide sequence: TGTGCCAGCAGTCCGGACAGAACGAAGAGCAATCAGCCCCAGCATTTT.